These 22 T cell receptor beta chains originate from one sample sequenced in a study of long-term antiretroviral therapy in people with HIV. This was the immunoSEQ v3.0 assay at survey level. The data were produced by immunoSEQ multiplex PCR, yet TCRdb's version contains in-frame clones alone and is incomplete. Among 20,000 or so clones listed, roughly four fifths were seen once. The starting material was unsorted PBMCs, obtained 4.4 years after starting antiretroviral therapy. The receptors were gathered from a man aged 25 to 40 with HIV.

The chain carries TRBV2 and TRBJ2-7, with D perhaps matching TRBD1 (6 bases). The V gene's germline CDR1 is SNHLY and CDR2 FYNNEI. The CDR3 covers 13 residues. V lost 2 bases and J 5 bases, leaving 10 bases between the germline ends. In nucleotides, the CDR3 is TGTGCCAGCAGTGAATCGGCAGGGGACGAGCAGTACTTC. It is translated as CASSESAGDEQYF.

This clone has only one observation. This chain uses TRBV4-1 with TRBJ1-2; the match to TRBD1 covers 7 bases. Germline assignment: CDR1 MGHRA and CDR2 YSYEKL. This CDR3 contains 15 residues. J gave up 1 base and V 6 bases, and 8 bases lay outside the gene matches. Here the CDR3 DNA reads TGCGCCAGCAGTACCGGGACAGTGCTTAACTATGGCTACACCTTC. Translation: CASSTGTVLNYGYTF.

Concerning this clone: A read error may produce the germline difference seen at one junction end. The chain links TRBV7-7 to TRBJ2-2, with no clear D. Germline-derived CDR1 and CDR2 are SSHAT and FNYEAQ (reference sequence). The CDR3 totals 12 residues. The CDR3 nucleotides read TGTGCTAGCAGCCCGGAGACCGGGGAGCTGTTTTTT. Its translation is CASSPETGELFF.

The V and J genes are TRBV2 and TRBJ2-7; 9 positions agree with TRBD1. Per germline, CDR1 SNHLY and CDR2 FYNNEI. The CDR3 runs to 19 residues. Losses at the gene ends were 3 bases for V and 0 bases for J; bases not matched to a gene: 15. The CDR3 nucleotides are TGTGCCAGCAGTGACCCCGGGACAGGGACAAAACTACTCTCCTACGAGCAGTACTTC. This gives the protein CASSDPGTGTKLLSYEQYF.

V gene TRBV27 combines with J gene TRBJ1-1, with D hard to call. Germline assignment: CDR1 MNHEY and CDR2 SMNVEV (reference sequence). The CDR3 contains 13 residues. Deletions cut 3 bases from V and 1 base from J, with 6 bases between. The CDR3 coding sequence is TGTGCCAGCAGTTTCAAGGGGAACACTGAAGCTTTCTTT. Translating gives CASSFKGNTEAFF.

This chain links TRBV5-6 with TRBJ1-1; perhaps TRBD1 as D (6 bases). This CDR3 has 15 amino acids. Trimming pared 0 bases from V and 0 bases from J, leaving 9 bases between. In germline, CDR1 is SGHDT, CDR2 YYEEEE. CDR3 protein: CASSLAGGLNTEAFF. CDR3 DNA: TGTGCCAGCAGCTTGGCTGGGGGGCTGAACACTGAAGCTTTCTTT.

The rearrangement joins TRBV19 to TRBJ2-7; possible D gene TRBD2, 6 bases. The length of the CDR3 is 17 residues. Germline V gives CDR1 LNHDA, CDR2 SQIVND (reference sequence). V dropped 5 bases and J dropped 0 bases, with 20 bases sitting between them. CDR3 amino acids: CASSVTSGPWSSYEQYF. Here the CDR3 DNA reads TGTGCCAGTAGTGTGACAAGCGGGCCCTGGAGCTCCTACGAGCAGTACTTC.

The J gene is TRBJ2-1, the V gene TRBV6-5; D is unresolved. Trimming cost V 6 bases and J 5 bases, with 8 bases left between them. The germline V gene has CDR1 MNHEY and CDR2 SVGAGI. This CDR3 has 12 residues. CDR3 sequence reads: CASSLSNNEQFF. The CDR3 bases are TGTGCCAGCAGCCTTTCGAACAATGAGCAGTTCTTC.

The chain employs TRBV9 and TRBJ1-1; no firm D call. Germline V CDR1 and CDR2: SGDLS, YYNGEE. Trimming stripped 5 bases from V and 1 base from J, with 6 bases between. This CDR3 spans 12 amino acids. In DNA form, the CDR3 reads TGTGCCAGCAGTCCAGGGAACACTGAAGCTTTCTTT. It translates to CASSPGNTEAFF.

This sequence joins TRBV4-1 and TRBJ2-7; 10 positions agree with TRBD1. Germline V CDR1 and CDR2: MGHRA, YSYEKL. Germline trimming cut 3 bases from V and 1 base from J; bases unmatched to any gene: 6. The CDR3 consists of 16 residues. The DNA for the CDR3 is TGCGCCAGCAGCCATAGCTGGACAGGGGGTTCCTACGAGCAGTACTTC. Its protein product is CASSHSWTGGSYEQYF.

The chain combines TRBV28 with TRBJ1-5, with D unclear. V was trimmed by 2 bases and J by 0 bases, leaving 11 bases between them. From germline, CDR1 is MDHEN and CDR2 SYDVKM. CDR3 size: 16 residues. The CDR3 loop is CASSLPRAYSNQPQHF. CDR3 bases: TGTGCCAGCAGTTTACCAAGGGCTTATAGCAATCAGCCCCAGCATTTT.

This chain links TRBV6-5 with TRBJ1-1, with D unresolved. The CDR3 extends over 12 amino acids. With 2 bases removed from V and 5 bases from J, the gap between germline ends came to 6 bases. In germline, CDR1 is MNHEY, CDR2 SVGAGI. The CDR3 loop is CASSYDWTEAFF. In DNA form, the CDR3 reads TGTGCCAGCAGTTACGATTGGACTGAAGCTTTCTTT.

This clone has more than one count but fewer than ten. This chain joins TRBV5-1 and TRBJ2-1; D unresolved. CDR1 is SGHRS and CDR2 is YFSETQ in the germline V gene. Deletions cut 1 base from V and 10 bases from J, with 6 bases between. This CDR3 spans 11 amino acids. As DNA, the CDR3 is TGCGCCAGCAGCTTGAGTTGGGAGCAGTTCTTC. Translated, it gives CASSLSWEQFF.

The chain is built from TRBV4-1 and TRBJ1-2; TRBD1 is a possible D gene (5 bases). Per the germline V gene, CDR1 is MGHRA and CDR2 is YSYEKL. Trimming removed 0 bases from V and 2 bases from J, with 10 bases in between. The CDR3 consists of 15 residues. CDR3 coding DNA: TGCGCCAGCAGCCAAGATCCCAGGGTGAACTATGGCTACACCTTC. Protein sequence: CASSQDPRVNYGYTF.

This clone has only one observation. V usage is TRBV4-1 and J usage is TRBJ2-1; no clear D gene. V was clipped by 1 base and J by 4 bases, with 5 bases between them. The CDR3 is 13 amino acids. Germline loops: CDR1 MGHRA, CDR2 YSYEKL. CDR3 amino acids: CASSQAPYNEQFF. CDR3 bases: TGCGCCAGCAGCCAAGCGCCTTACAATGAGCAGTTCTTC.

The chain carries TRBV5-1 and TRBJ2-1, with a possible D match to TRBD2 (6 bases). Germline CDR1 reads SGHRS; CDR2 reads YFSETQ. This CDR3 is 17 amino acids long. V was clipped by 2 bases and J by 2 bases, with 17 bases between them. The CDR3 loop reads CASSFPSRGTTYNEQFF. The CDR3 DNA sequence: TGCGCCAGCAGCTTCCCCTCCCGGGGGACGACCTACAATGAGCAGTTCTTC.

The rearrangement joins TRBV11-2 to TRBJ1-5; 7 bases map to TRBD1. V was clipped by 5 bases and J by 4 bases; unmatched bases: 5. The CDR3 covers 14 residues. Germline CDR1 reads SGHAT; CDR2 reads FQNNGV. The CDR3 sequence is CASSETGMNQPQHF. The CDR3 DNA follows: TGTGCCAGCAGCGAGACAGGGATGAATCAGCCCCAGCATTTT.

This chain's CDR3 is CASSLRTGTNTEAFF. As DNA, the CDR3 is TGCGCCAGCAGCCTGAGGACGGGTACGAACACTGAAGCTTTCTTT. The chain is built from TRBV5-1 and TRBJ1-1; no definite D call. Germline-derived CDR1 and CDR2 are SGHRS and YFSETQ. The CDR3 is 15 residues long. Trimming took off 4 bases at V and 1 base at J, with 14 bases between the two ends.

The CDR3 DNA reads as TGTGCCAGCAGCCAAGATGGTAGGCTCGCCTACAATGAGCAGTTCTTC. This gives the protein CASSQDGRLAYNEQFF. The chain employs TRBV14 and TRBJ2-1, with no clear D. Germline-derived CDR1 and CDR2 are SGHDN and FVKESK. The CDR3 spans 16 residues. Trimming pared 0 bases from V and 2 bases from J, leaving 11 bases between.

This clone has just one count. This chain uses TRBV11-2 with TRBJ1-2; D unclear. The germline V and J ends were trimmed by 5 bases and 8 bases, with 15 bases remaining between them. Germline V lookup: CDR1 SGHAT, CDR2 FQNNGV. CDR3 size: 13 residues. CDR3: CASSPQPAPGYTF. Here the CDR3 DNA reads TGTGCCAGCAGCCCACAACCAGCGCCCGGCTACACCTTC.

As DNA, the CDR3 is TGTGCCAGCAGCTTAGGGGGAAACTATGGCTACACCTTC. Translated: CASSLGGNYGYTF. The rearrangement uses TRBV7-2 and TRBJ1-2; D unclear. The CDR3 runs to 13 residues. The germline V gene has CDR1 SGHTA and CDR2 FQGNSA. V shed 1 base and J shed 2 bases, with 5 bases lying between them. Full variable domain (rest looked up from reference TRBV7-2 and TRBJ1-2): GAGVSQSPSNKVTEKGKDVELRCDPISGHTALYWYRQSLGQGLEFLIYFQGNSAPDKSGLPSDRFSAERTGGSVSTLTIQRTQQEDSAVYLCASSLGGNYGYTFGSGTRLTVV.

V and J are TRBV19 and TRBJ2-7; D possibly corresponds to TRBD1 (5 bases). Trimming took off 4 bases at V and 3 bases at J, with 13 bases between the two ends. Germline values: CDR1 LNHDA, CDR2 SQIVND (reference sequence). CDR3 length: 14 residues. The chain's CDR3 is CASSNGREYYEQYF. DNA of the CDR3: TGTGCCAGTAGTAACGGCAGGGAATACTACGAGCAGTACTTC. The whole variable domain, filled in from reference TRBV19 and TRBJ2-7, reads DGGITQSPKYLFRKEGQNVTLSCEQNLNHDAMYWYRQDPGQGLRLIYYSQIVNDFQKGDIAEGYSVSREKKESFPLTVTSAQKNPTAFYLCASSNGREYYEQYFGPGTRLTVT.